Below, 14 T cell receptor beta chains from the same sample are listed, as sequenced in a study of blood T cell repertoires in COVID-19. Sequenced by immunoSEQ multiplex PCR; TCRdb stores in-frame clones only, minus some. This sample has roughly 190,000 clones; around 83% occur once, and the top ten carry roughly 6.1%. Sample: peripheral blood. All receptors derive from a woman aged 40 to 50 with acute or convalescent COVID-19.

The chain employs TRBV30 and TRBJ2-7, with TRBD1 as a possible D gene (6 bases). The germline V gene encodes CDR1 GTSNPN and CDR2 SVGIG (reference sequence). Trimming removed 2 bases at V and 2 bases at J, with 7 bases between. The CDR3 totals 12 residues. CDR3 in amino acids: CAWSWTAYEQYF. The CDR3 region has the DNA TGTGCCTGGAGTTGGACAGCCTACGAGCAGTACTTC.

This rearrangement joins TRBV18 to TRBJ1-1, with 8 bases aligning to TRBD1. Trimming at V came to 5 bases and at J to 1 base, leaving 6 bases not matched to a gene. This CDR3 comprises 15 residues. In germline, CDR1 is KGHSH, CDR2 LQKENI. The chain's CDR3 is CASSTGQVGNTEAFF. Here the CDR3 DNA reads TGTGCCAGCTCAACGGGACAGGTGGGGAACACTGAAGCTTTCTTT.

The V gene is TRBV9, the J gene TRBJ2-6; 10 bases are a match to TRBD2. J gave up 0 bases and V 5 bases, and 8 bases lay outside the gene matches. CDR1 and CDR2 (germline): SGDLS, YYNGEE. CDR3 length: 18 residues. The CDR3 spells CASSLTSGVFSGANVLTF. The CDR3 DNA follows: TGTGCCAGCAGTTTAACTAGCGGGGTTTTCTCTGGGGCCAACGTCCTGACTTTC. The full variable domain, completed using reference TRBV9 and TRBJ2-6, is DSGVTQTPKHLITATGQRVTLRCSPRSGDLSVYWYQQSLDQGLQFLIQYYNGEERAKGNILERFSAQQFPDLHSELNLSSLELGDSALYFCASSLTSGVFSGANVLTFGAGSRLTVL.

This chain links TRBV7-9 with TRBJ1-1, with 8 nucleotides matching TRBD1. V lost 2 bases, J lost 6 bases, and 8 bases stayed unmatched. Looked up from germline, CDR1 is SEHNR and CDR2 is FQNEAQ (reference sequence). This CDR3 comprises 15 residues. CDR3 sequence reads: CASSLQGARDSEAFF. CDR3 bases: TGTGCCAGCAGCTTACAGGGGGCGCGGGACTCTGAAGCTTTCTTT.

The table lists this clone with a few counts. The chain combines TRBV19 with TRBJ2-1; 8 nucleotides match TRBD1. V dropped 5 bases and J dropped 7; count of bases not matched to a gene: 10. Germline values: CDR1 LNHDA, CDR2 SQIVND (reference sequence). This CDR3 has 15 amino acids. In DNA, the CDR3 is TGTGCCAGTAGTGGGGACAGGTGGCTTGTAAATGAGCAGTTCTTC. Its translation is CASSGDRWLVNEQFF. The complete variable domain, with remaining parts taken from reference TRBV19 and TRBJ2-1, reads DGGITQSPKYLFRKEGQNVTLSCEQNLNHDAMYWYRQDPGQGLRLIYYSQIVNDFQKGDIAEGYSVSREKKESFPLTVTSAQKNPTAFYLCASSGDRWLVNEQFFGPGTRLTVL.

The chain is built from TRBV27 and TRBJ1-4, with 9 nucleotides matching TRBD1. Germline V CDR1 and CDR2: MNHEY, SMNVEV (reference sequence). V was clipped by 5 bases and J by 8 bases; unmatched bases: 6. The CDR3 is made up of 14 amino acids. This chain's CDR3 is CASSRGQGNEKLFF. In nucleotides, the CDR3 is TGTGCCAGCAGTCGGGGACAGGGTAACGAAAAACTGTTTTTT.

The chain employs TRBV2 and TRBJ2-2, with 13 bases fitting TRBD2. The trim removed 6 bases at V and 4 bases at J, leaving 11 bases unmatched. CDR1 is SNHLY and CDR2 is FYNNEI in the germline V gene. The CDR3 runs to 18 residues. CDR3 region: CASRSGLAGPWGTGELFF. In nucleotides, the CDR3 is TGTGCCAGCAGGTCGGGACTAGCGGGGCCCTGGGGCACCGGGGAGCTGTTTTTT. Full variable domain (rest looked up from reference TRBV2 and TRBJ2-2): EPEVTQTPSHQVTQMGQEVILRCVPISNHLYFYWYRQILGQKVEFLVSFYNNEISEKSEIFDDQFSVERPDGSNFTLKIRSTKLEDSAMYFCASRSGLAGPWGTGELFFGEGSRLTVL.

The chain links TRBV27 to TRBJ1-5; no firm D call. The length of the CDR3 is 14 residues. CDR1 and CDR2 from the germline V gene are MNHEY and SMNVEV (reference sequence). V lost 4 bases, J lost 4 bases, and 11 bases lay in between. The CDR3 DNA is TGTGCCAGCAGTTCCAGGTTAGGTAATCAGCCCCAGCATTTT. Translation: CASSSRLGNQPQHF.

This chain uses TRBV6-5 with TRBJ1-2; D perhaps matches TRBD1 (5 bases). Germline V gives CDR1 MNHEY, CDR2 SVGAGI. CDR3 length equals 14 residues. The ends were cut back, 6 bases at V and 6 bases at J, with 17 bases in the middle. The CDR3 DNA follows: TGTGCCAGCAGCGACCCAGGGTATACGCATGGCTACACCTTC. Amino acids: CASSDPGYTHGYTF.

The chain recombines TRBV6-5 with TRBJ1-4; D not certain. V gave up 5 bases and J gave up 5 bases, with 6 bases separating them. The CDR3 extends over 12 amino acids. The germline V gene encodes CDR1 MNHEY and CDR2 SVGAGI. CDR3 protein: CASSTGNEKLFF. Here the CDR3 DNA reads TGTGCCAGCAGTACGGGGAATGAAAAACTGTTTTTT.

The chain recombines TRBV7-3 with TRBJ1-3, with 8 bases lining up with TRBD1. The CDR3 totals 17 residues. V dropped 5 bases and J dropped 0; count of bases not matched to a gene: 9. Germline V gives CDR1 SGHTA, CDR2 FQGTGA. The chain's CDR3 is CASSEWTGPGSGNTIYF. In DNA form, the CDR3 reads TGTGCCAGCAGCGAATGGACAGGGCCAGGCTCTGGAAACACCATATATTTT. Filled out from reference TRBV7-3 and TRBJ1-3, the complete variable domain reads GAGVSQTPSNKVTEKGKYVELRCDPISGHTALYWYRQSLGQGPEFLIYFQGTGAADDSGLPNDRFFAVRPEGSVSTLKIQRTERGDSAVYLCASSEWTGPGSGNTIYFGEGSWLTVV.

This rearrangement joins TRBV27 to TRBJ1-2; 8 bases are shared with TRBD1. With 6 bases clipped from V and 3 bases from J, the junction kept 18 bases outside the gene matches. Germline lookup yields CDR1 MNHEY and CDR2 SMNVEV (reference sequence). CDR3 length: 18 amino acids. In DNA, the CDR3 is TGTGCCAGCAGCAAAAATCCGACCGGGACAGGAAATTACTATGGCTACACCTTC. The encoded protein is CASSKNPTGTGNYYGYTF.

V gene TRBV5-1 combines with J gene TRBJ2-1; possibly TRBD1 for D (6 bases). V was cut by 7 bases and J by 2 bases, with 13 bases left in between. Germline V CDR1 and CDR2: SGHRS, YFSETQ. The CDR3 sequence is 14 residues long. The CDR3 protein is CASHKGGTYNEQFF. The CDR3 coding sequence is TGCGCCAGCCACAAAGGGGGAACCTACAATGAGCAGTTCTTC.

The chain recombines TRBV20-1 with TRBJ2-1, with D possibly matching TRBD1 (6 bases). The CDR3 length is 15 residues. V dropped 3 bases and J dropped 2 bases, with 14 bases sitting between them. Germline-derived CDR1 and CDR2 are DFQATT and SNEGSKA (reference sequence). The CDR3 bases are TGCAGTGCTAGTCGTGAGGGACAAGCCTACAATGAGCAGTTCTTC. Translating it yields CSASREGQAYNEQFF.